What follows are 20 T cell receptor beta chains derived from one specimen sequenced in a study of blood T cell repertoires in COVID-19. Sequenced by immunoSEQ multiplex PCR; TCRdb stores in-frame clones only, minus some. Seen here are fewer than 120,000 clones, more than 65% observed once, and the top ten hold less than 4%. The specimen was peripheral blood. The receptors were sampled from an elderly woman with acute or convalescent COVID-19.

This chain joins TRBV25-1 and TRBJ1-2, with 12 bases that match TRBD1. V was clipped by 6 bases and J by 7 bases; unmatched bases: 6. This CDR3 comprises 14 residues. Germline V CDR1 and CDR2: MGHDK, SYGVNS. The chain's CDR3 is CASSRGQGAGGYTF. The CDR3 DNA is TGTGCCAGCAGCCGGGGACAGGGGGCGGGTGGCTACACCTTC.

The chain employs TRBV12-3 or TRBV12-4 and TRBJ2-2; D not resolved. The CDR3 spans 12 residues. Trimming pared 4 bases from V and 9 bases from J, leaving 9 bases between. For the CDR3, the DNA is TGTGCCAGCAGTTCCAATTTCCGGGAGCTGTTTTTT. Translation gives CASSSNFRELFF.

The sample holds one count of this clone. The chain recombines TRBV19 with TRBJ2-5, with 8 bases matching TRBD1. The CDR3 has 14 residues. With V trimmed by 3 bases and J by 2 bases, 2 bases remained unmatched. Germline V gives CDR1 LNHDA, CDR2 SQIVND (reference sequence). The CDR3 loop is CASSMTGVQETQYF. CDR3 nucleotides: TGTGCCAGTAGTATGACAGGGGTACAAGAGACCCAGTACTTC.

The chain employs TRBV10-1 and TRBJ2-5; D might be TRBD1 (5 bases). V lost 3 bases and J 1 base, leaving 9 bases between the germline ends. CDR1 is WNHNN, CDR2 SYGVQD, per germline (reference sequence). The length of the CDR3 is 14 residues. CDR3 sequence reads: CASSDDSTQETQYF. DNA of the CDR3: TGCGCCAGCAGTGATGACAGCACCCAAGAGACCCAGTACTTC.

This rearrangement joins TRBV9 to TRBJ1-4; 7 nucleotides match TRBD1. The J segment lost 13 bases and the V segment lost 3 bases, leaving 12 bases of the junction unmatched. There are 14 residues in the CDR3. Germline V CDR1 and CDR2: SGDLS, YYNGEE. CDR3 nucleotides: TGTGCCAGCAGCGGGACAGGAGACTTATCCAGACTGTTTTTT. It codes for CASSGTGDLSRLFF.

This rearrangement joins TRBV6-5 to TRBJ1-3; tentatively, D is TRBD1 (5 bases). Germline V lookup: CDR1 MNHEY, CDR2 SVGAGI. V lost 5 bases, J lost 0 bases, and 11 bases lay in between. The CDR3 is 15 amino acids. The CDR3 here is CASSIGGASGNTIYF. CDR3 DNA sequence: TGTGCCAGCAGTATCGGAGGGGCCTCTGGAAACACCATATATTTT.

This chain connects TRBV6-6 to TRBJ2-1, with 12 nucleotides matching TRBD2. Germline CDR1 reads MNHNY; CDR2 reads SVGAGI (reference sequence). V trimming: 7 bases; J trimming: 5 bases; junction bases outside the gene matches: 3. This CDR3 is built from 14 residues. The CDR3 region is CASKLAGGHNEQFF. CDR3 nucleotides: TGTGCCAGCAAACTAGCGGGAGGTCACAATGAGCAGTTCTTC.

The CDR3 bases are TGTGCCAGCAGCTCAACAGGGGACTCCTACAATGAGCAGTTCTTC. This encodes CASSSTGDSYNEQFF. The chain uses TRBV13 and TRBJ2-1, with 7 nucleotides matching TRBD1. J was trimmed by 0 bases and V by 4 bases; bases with no gene match: 3. Germline assignment: CDR1 PRHDT and CDR2 FYEKMQ (reference sequence). The CDR3 extends over 15 amino acids. The full variable domain, with the rest looked up from reference TRBV13 and TRBJ2-1, is AAGVIQSPRHLIKEKRETATLKCYPIPRHDTVYWYQQGPGQDPQFLISFYEKMQSDKGSIPDRFSAQQFSDYHSELNMSSLELGDSALYFCASSSTGDSYNEQFFGPGTRLTVL.

The DNA of the CDR3 is TGTGCCAGCAGTTACCCCCAGGGGTCCTATGGCTACACCTTC. Translated: CASSYPQGSYGYTF. The chain carries TRBV6-6 and TRBJ1-2; a possible D gene is TRBD1 (6 bases). Trimming took 2 bases from V and 4 from J, leaving 11 bases between them. The CDR3 extends over 14 amino acids. Germline V gene lookup returns CDR1 MNHNY and CDR2 SVGAGI (reference sequence).

This clone was picked up one time. The J gene is TRBJ1-2, the V gene TRBV6-5, with a weak D call TRBD1 (5 bases). The CDR3 spans 13 residues. The V and J ends lost 6 bases and 8 bases respectively, with 16 bases between them. The V gene's germline CDR1 is MNHEY and CDR2 SVGAGI. The CDR3 DNA sequence: TGTGCCAGCAGAACAGGATTGGGCGGAGGCTACACCTTC. It is translated as CASRTGLGGGYTF.

This clone was seen at least ten times. The chain uses TRBV19 and TRBJ1-5; maybe TRBD1 (5 bases). The germline V gene encodes CDR1 LNHDA and CDR2 SQIVND (reference sequence). V was shortened by 3 bases and J by 2 bases, with 11 bases between the two germline ends. This CDR3 has 15 amino acids. The CDR3 sequence is CASSIQGRGNQPQHF. The CDR3 nucleotides read TGTGCCAGTAGTATCCAGGGAAGGGGCAATCAGCCCCAGCATTTT.

The V gene is TRBV28, the J gene TRBJ2-6, with D perhaps matching TRBD2 (5 bases). Trimming stripped 3 bases from V and 0 bases from J, with 6 bases between. The CDR3 loop spans 15 amino acids. Germline V gene lookup returns CDR1 MDHEN and CDR2 SYDVKM. This chain's CDR3 is CASSLSGSGANVLTF. The CDR3 DNA sequence: TGTGCCAGCAGTTTGAGCGGCTCTGGGGCCAACGTCCTGACTTTC.

V usage is TRBV12-3 or TRBV12-4 and J usage is TRBJ1-5; D might be TRBD1 (5 bases). The ends were cut back, 5 bases at V and 7 bases at J, with 12 bases in the middle. The CDR3 length is 13 residues. CDR3 protein: CASSDKQEQPQHF. Here the CDR3 DNA reads TGTGCCAGCAGTGATAAACAGGAGCAGCCCCAGCATTTT.

The table lists this clone with a few counts. This chain links TRBV5-5 with TRBJ1-3, with 9 bases aligning to TRBD1. The CDR3 is made up of 15 amino acids. Germline CDR1 SGHKS, CDR2 YYEKEE (reference sequence). Germline trimming cut 4 bases from V and 5 bases from J; bases unmatched to any gene: 7. Here the CDR3 reads CASSEGTGSRNTIYF. The CDR3 coding sequence is TGTGCCAGCAGCGAAGGGACAGGGTCAAGAAACACCATATATTTT. The full variable domain, with the rest looked up from reference TRBV5-5 and TRBJ1-3, is DAGVTQSPTHLIKTRGQQVTLRCSPISGHKSVSWYQQVLGQGPQFIFQYYEKEERGRGNFPDRFSARQFPNYSSELNVNALLLGDSALYLCASSEGTGSRNTIYFGEGSWLTVV.

This clone turned up a few times. The chain is built from TRBV7-2 and TRBJ2-2; the match to TRBD2 covers 11 bases. The CDR3 runs to 15 residues. The V gene's germline CDR1 is SGHTA and CDR2 FQGNSA. Unmatched junction bases numbered 3, after V lost 5 bases and J lost 4 bases. The CDR3 DNA reads as TGTGCCAGCAGCCCCGGGACTAGCGGCACCGGGGAGCTGTTTTTT. Its protein is CASSPGTSGTGELFF.

The rearrangement links TRBV1 to TRBJ1-1; TRBD1, as called in the table, went unchecked against the DNA. TRBV1 is tagged as a pseudogene. The CDR3 covers 15 residues. CDR3 nucleotides: TGCACCAGCAGCCAGCCAGAAGTTATGAACACTGAAGCTTTCTTT. This codes for CTSSQPEVMNTEAFF.

This sequence joins TRBV5-6 and TRBJ2-7; unclear D gene. The germline V gene has CDR1 SGHDT and CDR2 YYEEEE. The germline V and J ends were trimmed by 0 bases and 2 bases, with 6 bases remaining between them. The CDR3 length is 13 residues. The CDR3 here is CASSLVQTYEQYF. The CDR3 bases are TGTGCCAGCAGCTTGGTGCAGACCTACGAGCAGTACTTC.

This clone was picked up a small number of times. At the DNA level, this CDR3 is encoded by other sequences in the same sample as well. The chain uses TRBV7-9 and TRBJ1-4, with D possibly matching TRBD1 (6 bases). CDR3 length equals 14 residues. The V and J ends lost 2 bases and 2 bases respectively, with 6 bases between them. The germline CDR1 and CDR2 sequences are SEHNR and FQNEAQ (reference sequence). This CDR3 reads CASSLRGTNEKLFF. The CDR3 nucleotides are TGTGCCAGCAGCTTAAGGGGGACTAATGAAAAACTGTTTTTT.

The chain couples TRBV5-1 to TRBJ2-3; 7 positions agree with TRBD1. V dropped 0 bases and J dropped 5; count of bases not matched to a gene: 3. CDR3 length equals 14 residues. The V gene's germline CDR1 is SGHRS and CDR2 YFSETQ. The DNA of the CDR3 is TGCGCCAGCAGCTTGGAACAGGGGAGAGATACGCAGTATTTT. It translates to CASSLEQGRDTQYF.

The CDR3 spells CASSGMTGVNEKLFF. For the CDR3, the DNA is TGCGCCAGCAGCGGTATGACAGGGGTTAATGAAAAACTGTTTTTT. The gene calls are TRBV5-1 and TRBJ1-4, with 8 nucleotides matching TRBD1. The V segment lost 4 bases and the J segment 4 bases; nucleotides outside the gene matches: 6. The CDR3 extends over 15 amino acids. Germline V CDR1 and CDR2: SGHRS, YFSETQ.